This T cell receptor (beta chain) comes out of a study of tumor-infiltrating lymphocytes in primary liver carcinoma. This CDR3 has 13 amino acids. Per the germline V gene, CDR1 is SGHAT and CDR2 is FQNNGV. As regards this clonotype: One end of the junction does not line up with germline, which may come from a read error.

A constant-region primer primed TCR beta cDNA synthesis from roughly 520 ng of total RNA. Three nested multiplex PCR rounds, a slightly modified ARM-PCR method, built the TCR beta libraries. The first two PCR rounds, around 11 cycles each, used TRBV1-TRBV30 forward primers and a C-beta reverse primer. Via MiXCR, TCRdb re-called the multiplex PCR reads, giving one row per CDR3 protein. Here the sample spans 300,000 to 400,000 distinct CDR3 sequences, around 60% being singletons. The study extracted blood RNA from unsorted whole blood and also extracted germline DNA. The collection of about 4 milliliters of peripheral blood preceded surgery.

V usage is TRBV11-2 and J usage is TRBJ2-7; 7 positions match TRBD1. Sample: peripheral blood. The sequence came from a man aged 40-49 years with primary liver carcinoma and hepatitis B virus infection. CDR3 in amino acids: CAGSLEGTEQKYF. The CDR3 nucleotides are TGTGCCGGCAGCTTAGAGGGGACAGAACAGAAGTACTTC. Variable domain in full (rest from reference TRBV11-2 and TRBJ2-7): EAGVAQSPRYKIIEKRQSVAFWCNPISGHATLYWYQQILGQGPKLLIQFQNNGVVDDSQLPKDRFSAERLKGVDSTLKIQPAKLEDSAVYLCAGSLEGTEQKYFGPGTRLTVT.